Listed here is a single T cell receptor (beta chain). Methods used by the authors: Reference gene primer amplification gave nucleated cell count estimates. Generated by immunoSEQ multiplex PCR, the TCRdb table keeps only in-frame clones and is missing some. The V and J calls and clone size are taken from that table; D and trimming were inferred from the DNA. The sample includes over 60,000 clones, about 80% of them seen just once. The data originate from a study of blood T cell repertoires in COVID-19. Study-level information: Italy, Spain and the United States were the sources of the convalescent and acute COVID-19 samples. Sources were T cells, B-cell-depleted T cells, or PBMCs; the material itself was cDNA or gDNA.

The germline gives CDR1 SGHRS, CDR2 YFSETQ. J gave up 5 bases and V 0 bases, and 8 bases lay outside the gene matches. This CDR3 is 17 amino acids long. Sequenced: peripheral blood. The TCR comes from a human donor in a cohort sampled during active COVID-19. V gene TRBV5-1 combines with J gene TRBJ1-6; 7 bases align to TRBD1. The CDR3 protein is CASSLGPTTGNNSPLHF. CDR3 coding DNA: TGCGCCAGCAGCTTGGGCCCCACGACAGGGAATAATTCACCCCTCCACTTT.